One sample yielded the 18 T cell receptor beta chains listed below, sequenced in a study of blood T cell repertoires in COVID-19 (dated by TCRdb to the early 2020s). Libraries came from the immunoSEQ multiplex PCR assay. Sourced from immuneACCESS, this table was stored by TCRdb with only in-frame sequences that have V and J called. A share of the clones is absent; for the studies checked, an unresolved V gene accounts for under half, and the remainder has no known explanation. Within this sample are roughly 290,000 clones, with around 85% of them counted one time only. The ten largest make up less than 2.5% of the sample. Sequencing was carried out using peripheral blood. These receptors came from a woman aged 30 to 39 who had recovered from COVID-19.

The V gene is TRBV19, the J gene TRBJ1-1; a possible D gene is TRBD1 (6 bases). Trimming removed 7 bases from V and 11 bases from J, with 14 bases in between. Germline V gives CDR1 LNHDA, CDR2 SQIVND (reference sequence). This CDR3 is 11 amino acids long. The CDR3 DNA sequence: TGTGCCAGTATGTCCGGCGGGGGCGCTTTCTTT. This encodes CASMSGGGAFF.

This clone is a singleton in its sample. The chain links TRBV9 to TRBJ2-7; tentatively, D is TRBD1 (5 bases). The CDR3 totals 15 residues. In germline, CDR1 is SGDLS, CDR2 YYNGEE. V dropped 0 bases and J dropped 2 bases, with 12 bases sitting between them. This CDR3 reads CASSVAPGLTYEQYF. CDR3 DNA sequence: TGTGCCAGCAGCGTAGCCCCAGGGCTCACCTACGAGCAGTACTTC.

The V and J genes are TRBV24-1 and TRBJ1-5; TRBD1 agrees at 10 bases. Trimming took 4 bases from V and 11 from J; bases not matched to a gene: 13. The CDR3 has 16 residues. Germline V gene data show CDR1 as KGHDR and CDR2 as SFDVKD. The DNA for the CDR3 is TGTGCCACCAGTGACCCGGGACAGGGGTCTGAGGGGGCCCAGCATTTT. This translates into CATSDPGQGSEGAQHF.

This clone was detected once. The chain employs TRBV18 and TRBJ1-5; D unclear. Germline V lookup: CDR1 KGHSH, CDR2 LQKENI. The V gene lost 6 bases and the J gene lost 0 bases, with 15 bases spanning the gap. CDR3 length: 16 amino acids. CDR3 protein: CASSLVLTYSNQPQHF. DNA for the CDR3: TGTGCCAGCTCCCTAGTCCTTACCTATAGCAATCAGCCCCAGCATTTT.

The chain couples TRBV28 to TRBJ2-7, with a weak D call TRBD2 (6 bases). The ends were cut back, 6 bases at V and 0 bases at J, with 15 bases in the middle. The V gene's germline CDR1 is MDHEN and CDR2 SYDVKM. The CDR3 totals 15 residues. The CDR3 sequence is CASRYLRESSYEQYF. CDR3 nucleotide sequence: TGTGCCAGCAGGTACCTCCGGGAGTCCTCCTACGAGCAGTACTTC.

V usage is TRBV6-5 and J usage is TRBJ1-4; 8 bases are shared with TRBD1. J gave up 3 bases and V 4 bases, and 4 bases lay outside the gene matches. Germline assignment: CDR1 MNHEY and CDR2 SVGAGI. The CDR3 sequence is 15 residues long. The CDR3 sequence: CASSSTGGSNEKLFF. The DNA for the CDR3 is TGTGCCAGCAGTTCCACAGGGGGGTCTAATGAAAAACTGTTTTTT.

This clone showed up just once. The CDR3 bases are TGTGCCAGCAGGGACAGGGCTTACGAGCAGTACTTC. It encodes CASRDRAYEQYF. V gene TRBV2 combines with J gene TRBJ2-7, with TRBD1 matching 8 bases. Germline trimming cut 6 bases from V and 4 bases from J; bases unmatched to any gene: 2. This CDR3 contains 12 residues. Looked up from germline, CDR1 is SNHLY and CDR2 is FYNNEI.

The V and J genes are TRBV19 and TRBJ1-1; 9 bases match TRBD1. V lost 5 bases to trimming and J lost 1 base; unmatched junction nucleotides: 5. Germline V gene sequence: CDR1 LNHDA, CDR2 SQIVND (reference sequence). This CDR3 contains 15 residues. The CDR3 DNA follows: TGTGCCAGTAGTGTACCACAGGGGGCGAACACTGAAGCTTTCTTT. Encoded protein: CASSVPQGANTEAFF.

The rearrangement joins TRBV5-4 to TRBJ1-2; 7 bases are shared with TRBD1. Trimming removed 3 bases from V and 2 bases from J; junction bases left unmatched: 10. Looked up from germline, CDR1 is SGHNT and CDR2 is YYREEE (reference sequence). CDR3 length: 16 residues. The CDR3, as DNA: TGTGCCAGCAGCTCATTCGTGGGACAGCGAAACTATGGCTACACCTTC. It translates to CASSSFVGQRNYGYTF.

The CDR3 coding sequence is TGTGCCAGCAGCTTGAGGATGGGGACAGGGTTTTCTGGAAACACCATATATTTT. Amino acids: CASSLRMGTGFSGNTIYF. This sequence joins TRBV5-6 and TRBJ1-3; TRBD1 matches at 9 bases. Germline assignment: CDR1 SGHDT and CDR2 YYEEEE. The V segment lost 1 base and the J segment 1 base; nucleotides outside the gene matches: 9. The CDR3 is made up of 18 amino acids.

This sequence joins TRBV19 and TRBJ2-1; no clear D gene. The V end was cut by 5 bases, the J end by 4 bases, with 9 bases between. This CDR3 region has 13 residues. Germline V gene lookup returns CDR1 LNHDA and CDR2 SQIVND (reference sequence). The CDR3 bases are TGTGCCAGTAGTGCGGCGCGTTACAATGAGCAGTTCTTC. Its translation is CASSAARYNEQFF. The complete variable domain, with remaining parts taken from reference TRBV19 and TRBJ2-1, reads DGGITQSPKYLFRKEGQNVTLSCEQNLNHDAMYWYRQDPGQGLRLIYYSQIVNDFQKGDIAEGYSVSREKKESFPLTVTSAQKNPTAFYLCASSAARYNEQFFGPGTRLTVL.

V and J are TRBV6-5 and TRBJ1-2; 7 nucleotides line up with TRBD1. Germline V gives CDR1 MNHEY, CDR2 SVGAGI. The CDR3 sequence is 14 residues long. V gave up 6 bases and J gave up 6 bases; unmatched junction bases: 10. The CDR3 region is CASRPPLTGHGYTF. The CDR3 DNA is TGTGCCAGCAGGCCACCCTTGACAGGGCATGGCTACACCTTC.

In nucleotides, the CDR3 is TGTGCCAGCAGCTGGACTAGCGGGAGTCACAATGAGCAGTTCTTC. It codes for CASSWTSGSHNEQFF. The chain recombines TRBV6-6 with TRBJ2-1, with 13 bases that match TRBD2. The CDR3 runs 15 residues. V was clipped by 6 bases and J by 5 bases; unmatched bases: 4. Germline CDR1 is MNHNY and CDR2 is SVGAGI (reference sequence).

The chain recombines TRBV6-2 or TRBV6-3 with TRBJ2-2; D may be TRBD2 (5 bases). Germline V lookup: CDR1 MNHEY, CDR2 SVGEGT. Trimming pared 2 bases from V and 1 base from J, leaving 17 bases between. The CDR3 sequence is 18 residues long. CDR3 residues: CASSYADGEILNTGELFF. CDR3 coding DNA: TGTGCCAGCAGTTACGCCGACGGGGAAATTCTGAACACCGGGGAGCTGTTTTTT.

In regard to this clone: In the same sample, other DNA sequences code for this CDR3. V and J are TRBV20-1 and TRBJ1-2; 8 nucleotides align to TRBD1. CDR1 and CDR2 (germline): DFQATT, SNEGSKA (reference sequence). Trimming removed 6 bases from V and 7 bases from J; junction bases left unmatched: 4. This CDR3 comprises 11 residues. The CDR3 is CSAQGAGGYTF. The CDR3, as DNA: TGCAGTGCCCAGGGGGCTGGTGGCTACACCTTC.

The chain employs TRBV7-2 and TRBJ2-7, with D possibly matching TRBD1 (5 bases). The CDR3 totals 13 residues. V was cut by 3 bases and J by 4 bases, with 10 bases left in between. CDR1 is SGHTA, CDR2 FQGNSA, per germline. The DNA of the CDR3 is TGTGCCAGCAGCTTGGAGACAGAGTACGAGCAGTACTTC. This sequence encodes CASSLETEYEQYF.

The chain links TRBV7-8 to TRBJ1-1; 10 bases agree with TRBD1. V lost 1 base and J lost 2; bases outside the gene matches: 19. Germline V CDR1 and CDR2: SGHVS, FQNEAQ. This CDR3 has 21 residues. The CDR3 DNA sequence: TGTGCCAGCAGCTTAGAGTGGGGAACAGGGACAGGGGCCTATCCCAACACTGAAGCTTTCTTT. Encoded protein: CASSLEWGTGTGAYPNTEAFF.

The rearrangement links TRBV6-5 to TRBJ1-1; no clear D. Germline-derived CDR1 and CDR2 are MNHEY and SVGAGI. The CDR3 loop spans 12 amino acids. V lost 6 bases and J lost 7, with 12 bases in between. CDR3 loop: CASSPNRGEAFF. The CDR3 nucleotides read TGTGCCAGCAGCCCCAACCGAGGTGAAGCTTTCTTT.